The 31 T cell receptor beta chains given below trace back to one sample, sequenced in a study of cytomegalovirus exposure and HLA in healthy donors listed by TCRdb under 2017. Libraries were prepared through the immunoSEQ multiplex PCR assay. For the multiplex PCR, a mixture combining 60 forward primers for TCR Vbeta segments and 13 reverse primers for TCR Jbeta segments was used. The source is immuneACCESS, and TCRdb retained only in-frame sequences with V and J called. Part of the clones is not carried over; for the studies checked, unresolved V genes explain less than half of this, and the remainder is unexplained. The sample table holds 140,000 to 150,000 clones, of which approximately 78% were seen once. Less than 3% of the sample rests with the top ten. Source material: PBMCs. Receptors were obtained from a young woman in good health and CMV-seropositive.

The V and J genes are TRBV5-1 and TRBJ1-6, with 8 positions matching TRBD1. The CDR3 loop spans 15 amino acids. CDR1 is SGHRS, CDR2 YFSETQ, per germline. The V gene end was trimmed by 4 bases and the J gene end by 7 bases; junction bases not matched to a gene: 7. The CDR3 region has the DNA TGCGCCAGCAGCCTCAGGACAGGGCAAAATTCACCCCTCCACTTT. Translated, it gives CASSLRTGQNSPLHF.

V usage is TRBV6-5 and J usage is TRBJ1-6, with D tentatively TRBD1 (5 bases). This CDR3 is 15 amino acids long. Trimming took off 9 bases at V and 0 bases at J, with 12 bases between the two ends. CDR1 and CDR2 (germline): MNHEY, SVGAGI. The CDR3 DNA reads TGTGCCAGTTTGGACACCGACTCCTATAATTCACCCCTCCACTTT. Residues: CASLDTDSYNSPLHF.

This chain joins TRBV11-3 and TRBJ2-5, with a tentative D call TRBD2 (6 bases). This CDR3 is built from 13 residues. From germline, CDR1 is SGHNT and CDR2 YENEEA. Trimming removed 1 base from V and 10 bases from J, with 13 bases in between. CDR3 coding DNA: TGTGCCAGCAGCTTAGCCCACGGGGAGGTCCAGTACTTC. Its translation: CASSLAHGEVQYF.

This chain connects TRBV6-5 to TRBJ2-1; 13 bases are a match to TRBD2. Germline-derived CDR1 and CDR2 are MNHEY and SVGAGI. The CDR3 is made up of 16 amino acids. The V gene end was trimmed by 3 bases and the J gene end by 6 bases; junction bases not matched to a gene: 5. CDR3 bases: TGTGCCAGCAGTTATCAACTAGCGGGGGGGCGCAATGAGCAGTTCTTC. It yields the protein CASSYQLAGGRNEQFF.

This clone was seen more than once but under ten times. The chain couples TRBV7-2 to TRBJ1-4, with 7 bases matching TRBD1. The germline CDR1 and CDR2 sequences are SGHTA and FQGNSA. This CDR3 has 14 amino acids. Trimming took 4 bases from V and 5 from J; bases not matched to a gene: 4. This CDR3 reads CASSSPGGNEKLFF. The CDR3 bases are TGTGCCAGCAGCTCTCCAGGGGGGAATGAAAAACTGTTTTTT.

Here the CDR3 reads CASSTNDRTPNYGYTF. In DNA, the CDR3 is TGTGCCAGTAGTACCAACGACAGGACCCCAAACTATGGCTACACCTTC. V and J are TRBV19 and TRBJ1-2; maybe TRBD1 (6 bases). V shed 4 bases and J shed 2 bases, with 17 bases lying between them. Per germline, CDR1 LNHDA and CDR2 SQIVND (reference sequence). This CDR3 is 16 amino acids long.

The chain joins TRBV2 to TRBJ2-7; possible D gene TRBD2, 6 bases. Trimming shortened V by 3 bases and J by 6 bases, and 12 bases separated the two germline ends. Germline V lookup: CDR1 SNHLY, CDR2 FYNNEI. This CDR3 contains 13 residues. The DNA of the CDR3 is TGTGCCAGCAGTGATAGGATGGGGGGCGAGCAGTACTTC. Amino acids: CASSDRMGGEQYF. The full variable domain, with the rest looked up from reference TRBV2 and TRBJ2-7, is EPEVTQTPSHQVTQMGQEVILRCVPISNHLYFYWYRQILGQKVEFLVSFYNNEISEKSEIFDDQFSVERPDGSNFTLKIRSTKLEDSAMYFCASSDRMGGEQYFGPGTRLTVT.

J is TRBJ2-1 and V is TRBV7-9; tentative D call: TRBD1 (5 bases). The CDR3 has 11 residues. The germline gives CDR1 SEHNR, CDR2 FQNEAQ (reference sequence). V was cut by 8 bases and J by 7 bases, with 9 bases left in between. The CDR3, as DNA: TGTGCCAGCGGGCCAGGGAATGAGCAGTTCTTC. Translating it yields CASGPGNEQFF.

J is TRBJ2-2 and V is TRBV4-3, with 7 bases aligning to TRBD2. CDR1 is LGHNA and CDR2 is YSLEER in the germline V gene. The CDR3 is 16 residues long. With V trimmed by 0 bases and J by 6 bases, 7 bases remained unmatched. The chain's CDR3 is CASSQDSSGVSGELFF. In DNA form, the CDR3 reads TGCGCCAGCAGCCAAGATTCCAGCGGGGTTTCCGGGGAGCTGTTTTTT.

This chain uses TRBV5-5 with TRBJ1-2, with D possibly being TRBD1 (6 bases). Per the germline V gene, CDR1 is SGHKS and CDR2 is YYEKEE (reference sequence). This CDR3 is built from 13 residues. Trimming shortened V by 4 bases and J by 7 bases, and 14 bases separated the two germline ends. The CDR3 sequence is CASSADRSTGYTF. The CDR3 coding sequence is TGTGCCAGCAGCGCGGACAGATCCACTGGCTACACCTTC.

The chain carries TRBV6-1 and TRBJ1-5; TRBD1 agrees at 7 bases. CDR1 and CDR2 (germline): MNHNS, SASEGT. The CDR3 is 14 amino acids. Unmatched junction bases numbered 4, after V lost 5 bases and J lost 3 bases. The CDR3, as DNA: TGTGCCAGCAGTTCACAGGGGCCCAATCAGCCCCAGCATTTT. Amino acid sequence: CASSSQGPNQPQHF.

The table lists this clone with a few counts. This sequence joins TRBV5-6 and TRBJ1-1, with D maybe TRBD1 (5 bases). The CDR3 has 15 residues. Germline V lookup: CDR1 SGHDT, CDR2 YYEEEE. V was pared by 7 bases and J by 5 bases, with 21 bases between. The DNA for the CDR3 is TGTGCCAGCGGGGGGTGGGACTATCGGGGAACTGAAGCTTTCTTT. Protein product: CASGGWDYRGTEAFF.

V gene TRBV2 combines with J gene TRBJ2-2; 11 nucleotides match TRBD1. The CDR3 is 16 residues long. The trim removed 2 bases at V and 2 bases at J, leaving 1 base unmatched. From germline, CDR1 is SNHLY and CDR2 FYNNEI. CDR3 nucleotide sequence: TGTGCCAGCAGTGAACGGACAGGGGGCAACACCGGGGAGCTGTTTTTT. Encoded protein: CASSERTGGNTGELFF.

V usage is TRBV29-1 and J usage is TRBJ2-1; 9 bases agree with TRBD2. Looked up from germline, CDR1 is SQVTM and CDR2 is ANQGSEA. Trimming at V came to 3 bases and at J to 7 bases, leaving 10 bases not matched to a gene. This CDR3 has 15 residues. The CDR3 sequence is CSVEVRGTSTNEQFF. The CDR3 nucleotides read TGCAGCGTTGAGGTACGTGGGACTAGCACGAATGAGCAGTTCTTC.

There are a few counts of this clone. The chain has TRBV4-3 and TRBJ1-2, with D maybe TRBD1 (6 bases). The V end was cut by 0 bases, the J end by 8 bases, with 16 bases between. The CDR3 is 15 amino acids. The germline V gene has CDR1 LGHNA and CDR2 YSLEER. As DNA, the CDR3 is TGCGCCAGCAGCCAAGACCAAGGGGGGGTGGGAGGCTACACCTTC. Its translation: CASSQDQGGVGGYTF.

The J gene is TRBJ2-7, the V gene TRBV30, with 7 bases aligning to TRBD2. The germline CDR1 and CDR2 sequences are GTSNPN and SVGIG (reference sequence). Germline trimming cut 6 bases from V and 5 bases from J; bases unmatched to any gene: 4. The CDR3 loop spans 11 amino acids. The CDR3 sequence: CACVAGDEQYF. In DNA form, the CDR3 reads TGTGCCTGCGTTGCGGGGGACGAGCAGTACTTC.

The gene calls are TRBV10-2 and TRBJ2-7, with D maybe TRBD1 (7 bases). Trimming removed 8 bases at V and 2 bases at J, with 25 bases between. Germline loops: CDR1 WSHSY, CDR2 SAAADI. The CDR3 is 17 amino acids. Written as DNA, the CDR3 is TGCGCCAGCGTCGGGCCCGCGCGGCGGGACAGACCCTACGAGCAGTACTTC. Translating it yields CASVGPARRDRPYEQYF.

The V and J genes are TRBV30 and TRBJ2-7; TRBD1 aligns across 7 bases. Germline V gives CDR1 GTSNPN, CDR2 SVGIG (reference sequence). This CDR3 comprises 11 residues. The V and J ends lost 2 bases and 13 bases, in that order; junction bases with no gene match: 8. CDR3 residues: CAWSLTGTAYF. The CDR3 bases are TGTGCCTGGAGTCTCACCGGGACAGCATACTTC.

The chain combines TRBV28 with TRBJ1-2, with D perhaps TRBD1 (5 bases). This CDR3 region has 14 residues. The germline V gene encodes CDR1 MDHEN and CDR2 SYDVKM. V was trimmed by 4 bases and J by 7 bases, leaving 16 bases between them. CDR3 nucleotides: TGTGCCAGCAGTTCGGGAGGCGGAGGGGTTGGCTACACCTTC. Amino acids: CASSSGGGGVGYTF.

This chain uses TRBV7-2 with TRBJ2-5; D gene ambiguous. V was shortened by 3 bases and J by 5 bases, with 7 bases between the two germline ends. The CDR3 is 12 amino acids. Germline V gene lookup returns CDR1 SGHTA and CDR2 FQGNSA. CDR3 sequence reads: CASSFARETQYF. The CDR3 DNA reads TGTGCCAGCAGCTTTGCCCGGGAGACCCAGTACTTC.

The chain's CDR3 is CASSPEGLAETDTQYF. The CDR3 DNA is TGTGCCAGCAGTCCCGAAGGACTAGCGGAAACAGATACGCAGTATTTT. The chain carries TRBV6-6 and TRBJ2-3; 10 nucleotides agree with TRBD2. CDR3 size: 16 residues. Germline CDR1 and CDR2: MNHNY and SVGAGI (reference sequence). V lost 5 bases to trimming and J lost 3 bases; unmatched junction nucleotides: 8.

The V and J genes are TRBV27 and TRBJ1-4; no definite D call. The CDR3 covers 14 residues. Trimming removed 5 bases from V and 10 bases from J, with 17 bases in between. Germline assignment: CDR1 MNHEY and CDR2 SMNVEV (reference sequence). The CDR3 region is CASSLDRASGKLFF. CDR3 sequence (DNA): TGTGCCAGCAGTCTAGACCGGGCCAGCGGAAAACTGTTTTTT.

The chain employs TRBV6-1 and TRBJ2-7; perhaps TRBD1 as D (5 bases). V gave up 2 bases and J gave up 0 bases, with 11 bases separating them. Per the germline V gene, CDR1 is MNHNS and CDR2 is SASEGT. CDR3 size: 15 residues. The chain's CDR3 is CASSESWTSSYEQYF. CDR3 DNA: TGTGCCAGCAGTGAAAGCTGGACATCCTCCTACGAGCAGTACTTC.

The chain carries TRBV29-1 and TRBJ2-7; 8 bases match TRBD1. Germline assignment: CDR1 SQVTM and CDR2 ANQGSEA. The V gene end was trimmed by 6 bases and the J gene end by 3 bases; junction bases not matched to a gene: 10. CDR3 size: 14 residues. Here the CDR3 reads CSVRTGSTVYEQYF. The CDR3 DNA reads TGCAGCGTCCGGACAGGGTCCACTGTCTACGAGCAGTACTTC.

V gene TRBV28 combines with J gene TRBJ2-4, with 7 bases lining up with TRBD1. The germline CDR1 and CDR2 sequences are MDHEN and SYDVKM. Unmatched junction bases numbered 5, after V lost 5 bases and J lost 7 bases. The CDR3 runs 13 residues. The CDR3 DNA follows: TGTGCCAGCAGTCTTGACAGGGAGAACATTCAGTACTTC. It specifies CASSLDRENIQYF.

The rearrangement joins TRBV6-1 to TRBJ2-1; tentative D call: TRBD1 (5 bases). With 11 bases removed from V and 0 bases from J, the gap between germline ends came to 5 bases. The CDR3 covers 11 residues. Germline CDR1 is MNHNS and CDR2 is SASEGT. The CDR3 loop reads CAGASYNEQFF. The CDR3 bases are TGTGCCGGGGCCTCCTACAATGAGCAGTTCTTC.

This chain connects TRBV15 to TRBJ1-2, with 8 bases identical to TRBD1. This CDR3 contains 15 residues. V was clipped by 3 bases and J by 6 bases; unmatched bases: 9. The germline V gene has CDR1 LNHNV and CDR2 YYDKDF (reference sequence). The CDR3 sequence: CATSRGGQGGHGYTF. DNA of the CDR3: TGTGCCACCAGCAGGGGTGGACAGGGCGGGCATGGCTACACCTTC.

The rearrangement links TRBV5-4 to TRBJ1-6; TRBD1 is a possible D gene (6 bases). With 4 bases removed from V and 7 bases from J, the gap between germline ends came to 15 bases. The CDR3 extends over 15 amino acids. Germline values: CDR1 SGHNT, CDR2 YYREEE (reference sequence). The CDR3 region is CASSNQQGGNSPLHF. For the CDR3, the DNA is TGTGCCAGCAGCAACCAACAGGGTGGAAATTCACCCCTCCACTTT.

This clone was observed a single time. The J gene is TRBJ1-2, the V gene TRBV7-2; D not certain. This CDR3 is 17 amino acids long. Germline V gene sequence: CDR1 SGHTA, CDR2 FQGNSA. V dropped 5 bases and J dropped 1 base, with 20 bases sitting between them. In nucleotides, the CDR3 is TGTGCCAGCAGCATCCCCCTACAGAGGGAGGGTAACTATGGCTACACCTTC. Residues: CASSIPLQREGNYGYTF.

V is TRBV2 and J is TRBJ2-2, with a possible D match to TRBD2 (6 bases). Germline CDR1 SNHLY, CDR2 FYNNEI. The germline V and J ends were trimmed by 11 bases and 0 bases, with 16 bases remaining between them. CDR3 length: 15 amino acids. CDR3 residues: CAGRPATPNTGELFF. CDR3 coding DNA: TGTGCCGGGAGGCCAGCTACGCCGAACACCGGGGAGCTGTTTTTT.

V and J are TRBV6-5 and TRBJ1-3; tentatively, D is TRBD1 (6 bases). V dropped 0 bases and J dropped 1 base, with 7 bases sitting between them. This CDR3 is 15 amino acids long. Germline V lookup: CDR1 MNHEY, CDR2 SVGAGI. CDR3 coding DNA: TGTGCCAGCAGTTACTCGGACAGTTCTGGAAACACCATATATTTT. It yields the protein CASSYSDSSGNTIYF.